The sequence of this TCR beta chain was determined in a study of T cell responses to AZD1222 COVID-19 vaccine. Notes on the study in general: Mostly white British, mostly female donors; authors suggested clonal diversity may be underestimated. At study baseline, merely roughly 6 AZD1222 recipients were seropositive. Spike-wide vaccine-associated CD4 TCRs dominated at 160-218 and 743-854.

TCRdb's table, derived via immunoSEQ multiplex PCR, lists solely in-frame clones and lacks some. Seen here are approximately 120,000 clones, approximately 91% observed once, and the top ten hold 9.5% to 15%. CDR1 and CDR2 (germline): LGHNA, YSLEER. V lost 0 bases, J lost 3 bases, and 19 bases lay in between. The CDR3 is 18 residues long. Comment on this clone: The antigen remains unidentified.

This chain connects TRBV4-3 to TRBJ2-3; D is perhaps TRBD1 or TRBD2 (5 bases each). The clonotype originates from an adult in good health. Sequenced here: peripheral blood, sampled on day 0 of MenACWY control vaccination. CDR3 in amino acids: CASSQDKATRAGTDTQYF. In DNA form, the CDR3 reads TGCGCCAGCAGCCAAGATAAGGCAACCAGGGCGGGTACAGATACGCAGTATTTT.